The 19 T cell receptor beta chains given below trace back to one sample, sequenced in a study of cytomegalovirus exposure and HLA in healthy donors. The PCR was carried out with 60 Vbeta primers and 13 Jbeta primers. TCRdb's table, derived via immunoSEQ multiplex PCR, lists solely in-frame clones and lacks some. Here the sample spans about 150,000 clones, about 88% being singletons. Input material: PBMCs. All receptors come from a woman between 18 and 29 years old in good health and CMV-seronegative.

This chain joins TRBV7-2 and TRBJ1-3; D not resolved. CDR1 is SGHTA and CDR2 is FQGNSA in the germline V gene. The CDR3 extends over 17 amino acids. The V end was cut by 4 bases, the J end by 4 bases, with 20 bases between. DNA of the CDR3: TGTGCCAGCAGCTCACCGGGAGACATTCTACGGGGAAACACCATATATTTT. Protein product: CASSSPGDILRGNTIYF.

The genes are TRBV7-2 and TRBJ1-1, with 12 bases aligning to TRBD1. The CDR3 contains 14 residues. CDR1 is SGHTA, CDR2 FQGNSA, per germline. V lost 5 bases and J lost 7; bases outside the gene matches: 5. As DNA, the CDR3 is TGTGCCAGCAGCGGGACAGGGGGCCCTTTTGAAGCTTTCTTT. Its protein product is CASSGTGGPFEAFF.

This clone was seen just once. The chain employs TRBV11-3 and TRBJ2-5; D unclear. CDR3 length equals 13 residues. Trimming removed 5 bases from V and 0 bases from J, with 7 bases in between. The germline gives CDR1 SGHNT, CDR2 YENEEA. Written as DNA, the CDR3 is TGTGCCAGCAGCCCCATAGACCAAGAGACCCAGTACTTC. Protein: CASSPIDQETQYF.

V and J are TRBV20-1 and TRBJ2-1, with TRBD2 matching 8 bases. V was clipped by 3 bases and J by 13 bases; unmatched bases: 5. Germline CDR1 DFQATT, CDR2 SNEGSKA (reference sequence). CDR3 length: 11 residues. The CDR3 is CSASHGTSQFF. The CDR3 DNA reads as TGCAGTGCTAGTCACGGGACTAGTCAGTTCTTC.

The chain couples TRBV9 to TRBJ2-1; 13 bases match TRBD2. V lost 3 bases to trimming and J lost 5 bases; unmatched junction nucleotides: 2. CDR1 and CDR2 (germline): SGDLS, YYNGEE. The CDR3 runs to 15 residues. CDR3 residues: CASSATSGRNNEQFF. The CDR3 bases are TGTGCCAGCAGCGCGACTAGCGGGAGGAACAATGAGCAGTTCTTC.

The CDR3 sequence is CAWQVEGAPHEQYF. The CDR3 DNA reads as TGTGCCTGGCAAGTGGAAGGGGCGCCCCACGAGCAGTACTTC. This sequence joins TRBV30 and TRBJ2-7; a weak D match, TRBD1 (5 bases). From germline, CDR1 is GTSNPN and CDR2 SVGIG (reference sequence). The CDR3 is made up of 14 amino acids. Trimming pared 5 bases from V and 5 bases from J, leaving 19 bases between.

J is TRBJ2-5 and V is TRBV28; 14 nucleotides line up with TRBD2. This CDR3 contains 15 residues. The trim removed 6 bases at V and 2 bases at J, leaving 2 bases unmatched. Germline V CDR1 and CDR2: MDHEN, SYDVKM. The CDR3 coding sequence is TGTGCCAGCAGCCGGACTAGCGGGAGGCAAGAGACCCAGTACTTC. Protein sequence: CASSRTSGRQETQYF.

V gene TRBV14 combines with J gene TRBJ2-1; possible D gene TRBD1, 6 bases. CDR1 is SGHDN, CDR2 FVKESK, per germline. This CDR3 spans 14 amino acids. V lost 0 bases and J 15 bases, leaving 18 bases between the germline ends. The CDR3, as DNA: TGTGCCAGCAGCCAAGACCCCTTCCAGGGGTCCTTGTTCTTC. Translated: CASSQDPFQGSLFF.

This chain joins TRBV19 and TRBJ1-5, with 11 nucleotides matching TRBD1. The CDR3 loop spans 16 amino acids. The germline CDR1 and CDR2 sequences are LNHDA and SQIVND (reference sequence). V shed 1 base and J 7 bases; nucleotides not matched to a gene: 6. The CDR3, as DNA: TGTGCCAGTAGTATAGTTTTGGGACAGGGGGGGCAGCCCCAGCATTTT. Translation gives CASSIVLGQGGQPQHF.

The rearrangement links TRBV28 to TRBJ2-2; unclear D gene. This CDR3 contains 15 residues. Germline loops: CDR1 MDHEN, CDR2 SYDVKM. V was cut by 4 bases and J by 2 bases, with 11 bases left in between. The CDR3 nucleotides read TGTGCCAGCAGTTCGCGCCGGGTTAACACCGGGGAGCTGTTTTTT. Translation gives CASSSRRVNTGELFF.

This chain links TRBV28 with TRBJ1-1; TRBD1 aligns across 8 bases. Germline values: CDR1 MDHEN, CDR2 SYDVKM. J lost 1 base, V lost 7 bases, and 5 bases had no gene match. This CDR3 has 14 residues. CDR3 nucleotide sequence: TGTGCCAGCACCTTCGGGACAGGGAACACTGAAGCTTTCTTT. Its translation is CASTFGTGNTEAFF.

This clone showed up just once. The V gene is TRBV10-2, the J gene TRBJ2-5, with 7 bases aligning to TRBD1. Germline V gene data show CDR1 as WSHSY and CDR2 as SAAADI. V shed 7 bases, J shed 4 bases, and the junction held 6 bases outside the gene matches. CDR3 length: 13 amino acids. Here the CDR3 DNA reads TGCGCCAGCAACCGGGACAGACTAGAGACCCAGTACTTC. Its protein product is CASNRDRLETQYF.

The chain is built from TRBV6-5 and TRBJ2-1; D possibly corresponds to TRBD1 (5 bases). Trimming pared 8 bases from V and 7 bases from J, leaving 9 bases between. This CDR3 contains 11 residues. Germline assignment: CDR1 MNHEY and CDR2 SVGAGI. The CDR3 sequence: CASERGNEQFF. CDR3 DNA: TGTGCCAGCGAAAGGGGTAATGAGCAGTTCTTC.

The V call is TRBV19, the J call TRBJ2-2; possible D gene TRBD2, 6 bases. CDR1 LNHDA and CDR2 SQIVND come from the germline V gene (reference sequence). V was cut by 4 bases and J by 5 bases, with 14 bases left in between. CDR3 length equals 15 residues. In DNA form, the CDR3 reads TGTGCCAGTAGTACCCGGGACGGAGGGACCGGGGAGCTGTTTTTT. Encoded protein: CASSTRDGGTGELFF. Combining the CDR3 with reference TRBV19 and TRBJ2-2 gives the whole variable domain DGGITQSPKYLFRKEGQNVTLSCEQNLNHDAMYWYRQDPGQGLRLIYYSQIVNDFQKGDIAEGYSVSREKKESFPLTVTSAQKNPTAFYLCASSTRDGGTGELFFGEGSRLTVL.

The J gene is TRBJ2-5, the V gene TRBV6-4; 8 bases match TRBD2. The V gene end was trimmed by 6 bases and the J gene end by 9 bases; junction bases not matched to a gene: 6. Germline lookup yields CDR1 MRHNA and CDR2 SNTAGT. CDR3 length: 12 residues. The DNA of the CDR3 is TGTGCCAGCAGGTCGGAAGCGGGAGCCCAGTACTTC. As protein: CASRSEAGAQYF.

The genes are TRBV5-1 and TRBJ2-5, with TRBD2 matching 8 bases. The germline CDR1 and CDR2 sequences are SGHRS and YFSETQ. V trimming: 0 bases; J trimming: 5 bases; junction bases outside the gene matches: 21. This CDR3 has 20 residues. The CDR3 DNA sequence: TGCGCCAGCAGCTTGGACGGGAGGGCAGGGATGGTCCCTTCAATGGAGACCCAGTACTTC. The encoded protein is CASSLDGRAGMVPSMETQYF.

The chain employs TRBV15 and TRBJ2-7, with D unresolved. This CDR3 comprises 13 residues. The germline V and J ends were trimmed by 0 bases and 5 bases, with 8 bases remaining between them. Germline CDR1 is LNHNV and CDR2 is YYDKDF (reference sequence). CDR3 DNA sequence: TGTGCCACCAGCAGAGAACAGCAAAACGAGCAGTACTTC. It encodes CATSREQQNEQYF.

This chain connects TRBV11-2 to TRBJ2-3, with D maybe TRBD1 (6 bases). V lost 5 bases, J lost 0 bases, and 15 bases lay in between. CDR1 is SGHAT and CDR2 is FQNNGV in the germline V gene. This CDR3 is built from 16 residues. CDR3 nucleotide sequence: TGTGCCAGCAGCCCCAGAACAGGGTTTAGCACAGATACGCAGTATTTT. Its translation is CASSPRTGFSTDTQYF.

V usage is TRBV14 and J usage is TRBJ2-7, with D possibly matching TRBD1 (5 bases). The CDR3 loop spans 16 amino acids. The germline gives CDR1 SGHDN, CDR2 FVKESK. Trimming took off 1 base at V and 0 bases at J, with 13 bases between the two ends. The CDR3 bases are TGTGCCAGCAGCCAAGTTCAGGGCAAGAGCTCCTACGAGCAGTACTTC. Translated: CASSQVQGKSSYEQYF.